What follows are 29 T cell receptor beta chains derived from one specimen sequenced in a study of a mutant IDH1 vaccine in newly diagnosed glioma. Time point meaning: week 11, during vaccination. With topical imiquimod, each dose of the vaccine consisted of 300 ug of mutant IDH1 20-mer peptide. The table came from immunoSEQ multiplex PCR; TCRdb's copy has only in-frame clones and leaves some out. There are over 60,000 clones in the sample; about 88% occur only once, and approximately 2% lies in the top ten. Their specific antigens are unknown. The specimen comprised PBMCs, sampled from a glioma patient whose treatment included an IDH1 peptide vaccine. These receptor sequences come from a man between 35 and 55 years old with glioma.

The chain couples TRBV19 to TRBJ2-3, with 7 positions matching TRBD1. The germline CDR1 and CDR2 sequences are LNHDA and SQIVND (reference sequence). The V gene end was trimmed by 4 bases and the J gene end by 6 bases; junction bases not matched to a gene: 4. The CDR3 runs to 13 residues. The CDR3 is CASSTDREDTQYF. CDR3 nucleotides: TGTGCCAGTAGTACCGACAGGGAGGATACGCAGTATTTT.

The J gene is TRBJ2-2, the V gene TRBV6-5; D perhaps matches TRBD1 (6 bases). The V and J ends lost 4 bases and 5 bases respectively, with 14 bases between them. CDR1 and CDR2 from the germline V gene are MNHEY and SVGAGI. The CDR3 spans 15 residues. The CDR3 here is CASSFSGHFTGELFF. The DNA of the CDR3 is TGTGCCAGCAGTTTCTCGGGACACTTTACCGGGGAGCTGTTTTTT.

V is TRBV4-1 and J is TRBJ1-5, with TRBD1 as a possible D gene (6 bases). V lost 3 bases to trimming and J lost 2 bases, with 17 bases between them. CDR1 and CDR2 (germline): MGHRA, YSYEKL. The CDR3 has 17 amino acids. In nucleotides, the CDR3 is TGCGCCAGCAGCCAGGCCCCGGGGGCGGGGGGCAATCAGCCCCAGCATTTT. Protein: CASSQAPGAGGNQPQHF.

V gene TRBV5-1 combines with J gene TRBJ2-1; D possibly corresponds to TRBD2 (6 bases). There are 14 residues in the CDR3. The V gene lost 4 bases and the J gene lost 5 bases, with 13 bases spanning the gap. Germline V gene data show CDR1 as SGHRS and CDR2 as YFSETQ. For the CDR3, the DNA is TGCGCCAGCAGCACTTGGCGGGGCCACAATGAGCAGTTCTTC. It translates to CASSTWRGHNEQFF.

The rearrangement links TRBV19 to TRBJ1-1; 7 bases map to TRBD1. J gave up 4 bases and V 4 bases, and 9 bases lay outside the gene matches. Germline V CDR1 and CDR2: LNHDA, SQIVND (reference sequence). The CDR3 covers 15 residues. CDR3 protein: CASSTPGGKTTEAFF. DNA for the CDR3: TGTGCCAGTAGTACCCCAGGGGGGAAGACCACTGAAGCTTTCTTT.

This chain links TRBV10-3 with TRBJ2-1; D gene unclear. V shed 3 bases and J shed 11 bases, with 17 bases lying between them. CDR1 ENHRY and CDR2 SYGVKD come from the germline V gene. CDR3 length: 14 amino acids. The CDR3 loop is CAISDSRQNSKQFF. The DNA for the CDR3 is TGTGCCATCAGTGATTCAAGACAAAACTCTAAGCAGTTCTTC.

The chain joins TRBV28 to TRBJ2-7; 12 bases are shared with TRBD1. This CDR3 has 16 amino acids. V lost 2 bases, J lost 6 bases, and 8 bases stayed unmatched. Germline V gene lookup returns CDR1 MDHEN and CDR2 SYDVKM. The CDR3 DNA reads TGTGCCAGCAGTTTACCGGGACAGGGGGCGCTTGGCGAGCAGTACGTC. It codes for CASSLPGQGALGEQYV.

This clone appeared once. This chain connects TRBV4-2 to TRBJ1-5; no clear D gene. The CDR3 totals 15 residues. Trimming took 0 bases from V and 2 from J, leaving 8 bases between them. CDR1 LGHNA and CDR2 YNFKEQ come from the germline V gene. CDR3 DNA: TGTGCCAGCAGCCAAGATGGTGGGGGCAATCAGCCCCAGCATTTT. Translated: CASSQDGGGNQPQHF.

The CDR3 sequence: CASSSWTGSSYNEQFF. For the CDR3, the DNA is TGTGCCAGCAGCTCATGGACAGGGAGCTCCTACAATGAGCAGTTCTTC. The chain joins TRBV5-4 to TRBJ2-1; 8 bases agree with TRBD1. The ends lost 3 bases at V and 0 bases at J; junction bases unmatched: 5. There are 16 residues in the CDR3. Germline V gene data show CDR1 as SGHNT and CDR2 as YYREEE (reference sequence).

The CDR3 DNA reads TGTGCCAGCAGCCCCTTTGGGGGCGTAGTCCCTGAAGCTTTCTTT. As protein: CASSPFGGVVPEAFF. J is TRBJ1-1 and V is TRBV7-2; maybe TRBD1 (6 bases). V lost 5 bases to trimming and J lost 6 bases, with 19 bases between them. This CDR3 region has 15 residues. From germline, CDR1 is SGHTA and CDR2 FQGNSA.

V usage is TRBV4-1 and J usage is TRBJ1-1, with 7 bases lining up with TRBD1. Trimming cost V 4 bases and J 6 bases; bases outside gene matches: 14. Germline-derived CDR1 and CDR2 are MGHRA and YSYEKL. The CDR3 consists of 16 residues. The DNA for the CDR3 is TGCGCCAGCAGCCCCTCTCGGGGACAGTCGTTCGCTGAAGCTTTCTTT. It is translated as CASSPSRGQSFAEAFF.

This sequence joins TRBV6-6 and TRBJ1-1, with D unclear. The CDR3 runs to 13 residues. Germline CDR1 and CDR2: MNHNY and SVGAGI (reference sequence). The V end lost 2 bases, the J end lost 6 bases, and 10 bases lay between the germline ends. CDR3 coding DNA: TGTGCCAGCAGTTACACCGACGGACCTGAAGCTTTCTTT. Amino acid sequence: CASSYTDGPEAFF.

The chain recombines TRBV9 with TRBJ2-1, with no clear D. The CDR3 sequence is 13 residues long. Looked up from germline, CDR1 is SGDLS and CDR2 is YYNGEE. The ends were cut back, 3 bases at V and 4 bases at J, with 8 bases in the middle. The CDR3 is CASSEPPYNEQFF. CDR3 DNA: TGTGCCAGCAGCGAGCCCCCATACAATGAGCAGTTCTTC.

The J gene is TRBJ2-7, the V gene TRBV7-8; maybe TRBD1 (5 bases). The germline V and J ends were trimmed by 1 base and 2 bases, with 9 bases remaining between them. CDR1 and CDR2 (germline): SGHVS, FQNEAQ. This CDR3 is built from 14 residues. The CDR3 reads CASSLGAGPYEQYV. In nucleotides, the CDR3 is TGTGCCAGCAGCTTAGGGGCAGGGCCCTACGAGCAGTACGTC.

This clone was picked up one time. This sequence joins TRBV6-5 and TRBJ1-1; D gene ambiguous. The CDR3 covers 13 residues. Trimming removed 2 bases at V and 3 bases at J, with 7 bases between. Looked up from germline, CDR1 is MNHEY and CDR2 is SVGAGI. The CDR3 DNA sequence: TGTGCCAGCAGTTACATGGGTTACACTGAAGCTTTCTTT. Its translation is CASSYMGYTEAFF.

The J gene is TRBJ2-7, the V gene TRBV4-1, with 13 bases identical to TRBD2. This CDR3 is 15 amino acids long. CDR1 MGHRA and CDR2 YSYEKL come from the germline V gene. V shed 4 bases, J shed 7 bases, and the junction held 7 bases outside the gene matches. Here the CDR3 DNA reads TGCGCCAGCAGCCGACAGACTAGCGGGAGGTCGGAGCAGTACTTC. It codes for CASSRQTSGRSEQYF.

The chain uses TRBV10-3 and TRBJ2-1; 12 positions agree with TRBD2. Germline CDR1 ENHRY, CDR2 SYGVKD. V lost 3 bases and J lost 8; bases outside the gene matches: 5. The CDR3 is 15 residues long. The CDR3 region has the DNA TGTGCCATCAGTGATCTAGCGGGGGGGAGGGATGAGCAGTTCTTC. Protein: CAISDLAGGRDEQFF.

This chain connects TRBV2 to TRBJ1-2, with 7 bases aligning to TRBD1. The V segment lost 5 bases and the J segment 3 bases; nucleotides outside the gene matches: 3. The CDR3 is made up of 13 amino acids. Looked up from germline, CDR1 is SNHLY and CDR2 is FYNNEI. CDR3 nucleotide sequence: TGTGCCAGCAGTCCTGACAGGGACTATGGCTACACCTTC. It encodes CASSPDRDYGYTF.

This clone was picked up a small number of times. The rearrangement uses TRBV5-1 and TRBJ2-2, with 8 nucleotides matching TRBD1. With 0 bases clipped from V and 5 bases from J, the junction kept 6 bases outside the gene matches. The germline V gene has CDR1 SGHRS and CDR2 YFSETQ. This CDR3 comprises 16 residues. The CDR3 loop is CASSLAGGLWTGELFF. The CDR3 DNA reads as TGCGCCAGCAGCTTGGCAGGGGGCTTATGGACCGGGGAGCTGTTTTTT.

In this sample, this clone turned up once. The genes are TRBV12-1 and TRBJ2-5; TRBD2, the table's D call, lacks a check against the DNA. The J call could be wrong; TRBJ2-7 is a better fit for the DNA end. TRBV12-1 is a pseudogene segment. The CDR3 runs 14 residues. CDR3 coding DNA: TGTGCCAGCAGCCCCAGCGGGAGGGCCCACGAGCAGTACTTC. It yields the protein CASSPSGRAHEQYF.

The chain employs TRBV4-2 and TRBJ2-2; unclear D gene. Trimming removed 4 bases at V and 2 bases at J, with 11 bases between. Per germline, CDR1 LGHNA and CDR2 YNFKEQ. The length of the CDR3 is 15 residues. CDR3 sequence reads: CASSPLGFNTGELFF. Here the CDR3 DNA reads TGTGCCAGCAGCCCCCTAGGCTTCAACACCGGGGAGCTGTTTTTT.

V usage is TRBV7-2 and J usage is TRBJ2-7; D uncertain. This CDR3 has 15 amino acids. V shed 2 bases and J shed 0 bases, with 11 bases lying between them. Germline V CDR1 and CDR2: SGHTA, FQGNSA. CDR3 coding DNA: TGTGCCAGCAGCTTAAAATCGTGGACCTCCTACGAGCAGTACTTC. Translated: CASSLKSWTSYEQYF.

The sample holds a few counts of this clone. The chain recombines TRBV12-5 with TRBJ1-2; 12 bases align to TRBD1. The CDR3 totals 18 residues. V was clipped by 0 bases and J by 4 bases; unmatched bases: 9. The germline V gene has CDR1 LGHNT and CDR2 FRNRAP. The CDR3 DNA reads TGTGCTAGTGGTTTGGTAGGATCGGGGACAGGGGGCACCTATGGCTACACCTTC. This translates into CASGLVGSGTGGTYGYTF. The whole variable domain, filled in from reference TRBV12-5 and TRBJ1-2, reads DARVTQTPRHKVTEMGQEVTMRCQPILGHNTVFWYRQTMMQGLELLAYFRNRAPLDDSGMPKDRFSAEMPDATLATLKIQPSEPRDSAVYFCASGLVGSGTGGTYGYTFGSGTRLTVV.

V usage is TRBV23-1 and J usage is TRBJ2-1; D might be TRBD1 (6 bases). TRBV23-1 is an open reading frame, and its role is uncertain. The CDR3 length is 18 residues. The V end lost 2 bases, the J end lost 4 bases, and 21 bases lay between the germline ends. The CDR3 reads CASSQPRDTRYGYNEQFF. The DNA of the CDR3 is TGCGCCAGCAGTCAACCCCGGGACACCCGATACGGTTACAATGAGCAGTTCTTC.

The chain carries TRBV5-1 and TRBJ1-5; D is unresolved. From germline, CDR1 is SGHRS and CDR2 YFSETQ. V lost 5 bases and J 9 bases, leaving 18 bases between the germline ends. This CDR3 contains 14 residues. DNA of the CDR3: TGCGCCAGCAGTTGGGGAAGCGCGCAAGGGCCCCAGCATTTT. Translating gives CASSWGSAQGPQHF. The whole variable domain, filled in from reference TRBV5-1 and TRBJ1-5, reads KAGVTQTPRYLIKTRGQQVTLSCSPISGHRSVSWYQQTPGQGLQFLFEYFSETQRNKGNFPGRFSGRQFSNSRSEMNVSTLELGDSALYLCASSWGSAQGPQHFGDGTRLSIL.

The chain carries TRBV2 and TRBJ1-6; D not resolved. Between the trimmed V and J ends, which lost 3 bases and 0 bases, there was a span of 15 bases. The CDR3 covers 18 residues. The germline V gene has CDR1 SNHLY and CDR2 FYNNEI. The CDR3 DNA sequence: TGTGCCAGCAGTGATCCGGAGAGGTCTAGCTCCTATAATTCACCCCTCCACTTT. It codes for CASSDPERSSSYNSPLHF.

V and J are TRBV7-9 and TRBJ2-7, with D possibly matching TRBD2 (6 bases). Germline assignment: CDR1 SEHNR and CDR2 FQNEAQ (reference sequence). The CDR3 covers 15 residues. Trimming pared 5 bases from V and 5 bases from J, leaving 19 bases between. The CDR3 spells CASSPIGDLRNEQYF. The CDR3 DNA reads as TGTGCCAGCAGCCCAATCGGGGACTTACGCAACGAGCAGTACTTC.

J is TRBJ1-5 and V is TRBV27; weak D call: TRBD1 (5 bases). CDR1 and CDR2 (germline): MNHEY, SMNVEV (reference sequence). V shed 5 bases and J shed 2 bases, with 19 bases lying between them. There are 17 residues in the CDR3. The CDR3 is CASSRANRFGRNQPQHF. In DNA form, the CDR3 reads TGTGCCAGCAGTCGCGCAAACAGGTTCGGTCGCAATCAGCCCCAGCATTTT.

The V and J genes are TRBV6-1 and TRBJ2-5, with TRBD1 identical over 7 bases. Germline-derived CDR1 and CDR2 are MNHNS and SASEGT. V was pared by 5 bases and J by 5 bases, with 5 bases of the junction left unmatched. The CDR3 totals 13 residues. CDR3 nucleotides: TGTGCCAGCAGTTCACTGGGACAGGAGACCCAGTACTTC. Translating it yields CASSSLGQETQYF.